Following are 25 T cell receptor beta chains from one sample sequenced in a study of T cell responses to AZD1222 COVID-19 vaccine. Assay used: immunoSEQ multiplex PCR; TCRdb lists only in-frame clones, some missing. This table holds 100,000 to 150,000 clones, roughly 90% found once. Sequences were derived from peripheral blood, sampled 28 days after the second AZD1222 dose. The receptor set was obtained from an adult who received the AZD1222 COVID-19 vaccine.

The genes are TRBV3-1 (or the pseudogene TRBV3-2) and TRBJ1-6; D is unresolved. Per germline, CDR1 LGHDT and CDR2 YNNKEL (reference sequence). Trimming stripped 3 bases from V and 11 bases from J, with 11 bases between. This CDR3 contains 13 residues. CDR3 bases: TGTGCCAGCAGCCACCTAAAGAGGACACCCCTCCACTTT. This sequence encodes CASSHLKRTPLHF.

The chain combines TRBV4-2 with TRBJ2-3, with 7 bases matching TRBD2. This CDR3 region has 15 residues. V was clipped by 1 base and J by 2 bases; unmatched bases: 3. The germline V gene encodes CDR1 LGHNA and CDR2 YNFKEQ. The CDR3 nucleotides are TGTGCCAGCAGCCAAGCCCTAGCGGCCACAGATACGCAGTATTTT. Its protein product is CASSQALAATDTQYF.

This chain links TRBV6-6 with TRBJ2-7, with 8 bases fitting TRBD1. The trim removed 2 bases at V and 1 base at J, leaving 4 bases unmatched. Germline assignment: CDR1 MNHNY and CDR2 SVGAGI (reference sequence). The CDR3 is 15 residues long. The CDR3 nucleotides read TGTGCCAGCAGTTACGGGGACAGGACGTCCTACGAGCAGTACTTC. Residues: CASSYGDRTSYEQYF.

Turning to this clone: Relative to the germline gene, one junction end is altered; a read error may explain this. The V call is TRBV7-7, the J call TRBJ2-1, with TRBD2 matching over 10 bases. In germline, CDR1 is SSHAT, CDR2 FNYEAQ (reference sequence). The CDR3 has 16 residues. This CDR3 reads CASSLDLAGVGNEQFF. CDR3 sequence (DNA): TGTGCTAGCAGCTTAGATCTAGCGGGAGTAGGCAATGAGCAGTTCTTC.

The rearrangement joins TRBV28 to TRBJ1-6; TRBD1 is a possible D gene (5 bases). Trimming took 5 bases from V and 8 from J, leaving 13 bases between them. Per germline, CDR1 MDHEN and CDR2 SYDVKM. This CDR3 has 14 residues. The CDR3, as DNA: TGTGCCAGCAGTCCAACCTCGACAGATTCACCCCTCCACTTT. Protein sequence: CASSPTSTDSPLHF. The full variable domain, its missing parts supplied by reference TRBV28 and TRBJ1-6, is DVKVTQSSRYLVKRTGEKVFLECVQDMDHENMFWYRQDPGLGLRLIYFSYDVKMKEKGDIPEGYSVSREKKERFSLILESASTNQTSMYLCASSPTSTDSPLHFGNGTRLTVT.

The chain has TRBV28 and TRBJ1-5; perhaps TRBD1 as D (5 bases). Trimming removed 3 bases at V and 1 base at J, with 10 bases between. The CDR3 covers 15 residues. CDR1 MDHEN and CDR2 SYDVKM come from the germline V gene. The CDR3 loop reads CASSFVGVSNQPQHF. CDR3 DNA: TGTGCCAGCAGTTTCGTAGGGGTGAGCAATCAGCCCCAGCATTTT. The full variable domain, with the rest looked up from reference TRBV28 and TRBJ1-5, is DVKVTQSSRYLVKRTGEKVFLECVQDMDHENMFWYRQDPGLGLRLIYFSYDVKMKEKGDIPEGYSVSREKKERFSLILESASTNQTSMYLCASSFVGVSNQPQHFGDGTRLSIL.

This clone was counted a single time. The V and J genes are TRBV7-8 and TRBJ1-1, with D possibly matching TRBD1 (5 bases). V lost 5 bases and J 3 bases, leaving 10 bases between the germline ends. Germline-derived CDR1 and CDR2 are SGHVS and FQNEAQ. The CDR3 runs 13 residues. CDR3 nucleotide sequence: TGTGCCAGCAGCCTGACAGACTACACTGAAGCTTTCTTT. Its translation is CASSLTDYTEAFF. Looking up the rest from reference TRBV7-8 and TRBJ1-1 gives the full variable domain: GAGVSQSPRYKVAKRGQDVALRCDPISGHVSLFWYQQALGQGPEFLTYFQNEAQLDKSGLPSDRFFAERPEGSVSTLKIQRTQQEDSAVYLCASSLTDYTEAFFGQGTRLTVV.

This chain connects TRBV6-1 to TRBJ1-2; TRBD1 is a possible D gene (5 bases). Per the germline V gene, CDR1 is MNHNS and CDR2 is SASEGT. Trimming stripped 1 base from V and 7 bases from J, with 13 bases between. The CDR3 extends over 14 amino acids. In DNA, the CDR3 is TGTGCCAGCAGTGAAGTGGAAAGGGACCGTGGCTACACCTTC. Protein: CASSEVERDRGYTF.

The J gene is TRBJ2-3, the V gene TRBV7-9; D ambiguous. With 1 base removed from V and 7 bases from J, the gap between germline ends came to 0 bases. The CDR3 consists of 10 residues. Germline values: CDR1 SEHNR, CDR2 FQNEAQ (reference sequence). The CDR3 nucleotides read TGTGCCAGCAGCTTAGATACGCAGTATTTT. It specifies CASSLDTQYF.

This chain joins TRBV29-1 and TRBJ2-1, with 8 positions matching TRBD2. Unmatched junction bases numbered 7, after V lost 5 bases and J lost 1 base. The CDR3 sequence is 15 residues long. Germline V lookup: CDR1 SQVTM, CDR2 ANQGSEA. The CDR3 spells CSVLGRGGSYNEQFF. The CDR3, as DNA: TGCAGCGTTCTCGGCCGGGGGGGTTCCTACAATGAGCAGTTCTTC.

The chain couples TRBV6-6 to TRBJ2-1; TRBD1 matches 9 bases. J lost 7 bases, V lost 5 bases, and 18 bases had no gene match. In germline, CDR1 is MNHNY, CDR2 SVGAGI (reference sequence). The CDR3 has 18 amino acids. The CDR3 sequence is CASSLAPGRDRVRNEQFF. The CDR3 region has the DNA TGTGCCAGCAGTCTAGCTCCAGGGCGGGACAGGGTACGGAATGAGCAGTTCTTC.

The rearrangement links TRBV28 to TRBJ1-3; D gene uncertain. V lost 5 bases and J lost 4, with 12 bases in between. Germline CDR1 and CDR2: MDHEN and SYDVKM. This CDR3 is 14 amino acids long. The CDR3 DNA reads as TGTGCCAGCAGTCCAGCGCAGGCCGGAAACACCATATATTTT. It codes for CASSPAQAGNTIYF.

CDR3 protein: CASSLVGQLNEKLFF. CDR3 sequence (DNA): TGTGCCAGCAGCTTGGTGGGGCAGCTTAATGAAAAACTGTTTTTT. The V call is TRBV5-6, the J call TRBJ1-4, with D perhaps matching TRBD1 (5 bases). The CDR3 is made up of 15 amino acids. Trimming removed 0 bases at V and 4 bases at J, with 10 bases between. CDR1 is SGHDT and CDR2 is YYEEEE in the germline V gene.

The chain uses TRBV29-1 and TRBJ1-3; maybe TRBD1 (6 bases). Per germline, CDR1 SQVTM and CDR2 ANQGSEA. V was pared by 7 bases and J by 1 base, with 17 bases between. The CDR3 covers 15 residues. This CDR3 reads CSAEDIQGSGNTIYF. The CDR3 nucleotides are TGCAGCGCCGAAGACATACAGGGTTCTGGAAACACCATATATTTT.

The V and J genes are TRBV7-9 and TRBJ2-7; the match to TRBD1 covers 8 bases. CDR1 SEHNR and CDR2 FQNEAQ come from the germline V gene (reference sequence). V dropped 5 bases and J dropped 5; count of bases not matched to a gene: 8. The CDR3 covers 14 residues. CDR3 bases: TGTGCCAGCAGCGTTGACAGGGGTGACGACGAGCAGTACTTC. Protein product: CASSVDRGDDEQYF. Full variable domain (missing parts from reference TRBV7-9 and TRBJ2-7): DTGVSQNPRHKITKRGQNVTFRCDPISEHNRLYWYRQTLGQGPEFLTYFQNEAQLEKSRLLSDRFSAERPKGSFSTLEIQRTEQGDSAMYLCASSVDRGDDEQYFGPGTRLTVT.

This chain uses TRBV5-1 with TRBJ2-5; 11 bases are shared with TRBD2. Germline assignment: CDR1 SGHRS and CDR2 YFSETQ. The CDR3 sequence is 14 residues long. Trimming took 7 bases from V and 5 from J; bases not matched to a gene: 7. For the CDR3, the DNA is TGCGCCAGCCATAGCGGGGGGGCCACTGAGACCCAGTACTTC. Translated: CASHSGGATETQYF.

V usage is TRBV7-2 and J usage is TRBJ2-1, with 7 bases identical to TRBD1. Germline assignment: CDR1 SGHTA and CDR2 FQGNSA. The CDR3 consists of 15 residues. With V trimmed by 4 bases and J by 2 bases, 5 bases remained unmatched. The CDR3 nucleotides are TGTGCCAGCAGCTCGACCGGGACAGCCTACAATGAGCAGTTCTTC. Protein product: CASSSTGTAYNEQFF.

V and J are TRBV28 and TRBJ1-5, with D uncertain. V was clipped by 5 bases and J by 12 bases, with 14 bases between them. Germline-derived CDR1 and CDR2 are MDHEN and SYDVKM. CDR3 size: 12 residues. The CDR3 loop is CASSLQGNGQHF. The CDR3 region has the DNA TGTGCCAGCAGTCTACAAGGCAATGGCCAGCATTTT.

The chain couples TRBV6-5 to TRBJ2-3; 7 positions match TRBD2. Looked up from germline, CDR1 is MNHEY and CDR2 is SVGAGI. CDR3 length: 14 amino acids. With V trimmed by 7 bases and J by 5 bases, 9 bases remained unmatched. CDR3 protein: CASKVRLAEDTQYF. CDR3 DNA: TGTGCCAGCAAGGTTCGGCTAGCGGAAGATACGCAGTATTTT.

The rearrangement links TRBV15 to TRBJ1-5; tentative D call: TRBD1 (5 bases). The CDR3 contains 14 residues. V was shortened by 2 bases and J by 3 bases, with 8 bases between the two germline ends. The germline V gene has CDR1 LNHNV and CDR2 YYDKDF (reference sequence). CDR3 sequence (DNA): TGTGCCACCAGCAGATCCGGGACCAATCAGCCCCAGCATTTT. The encoded protein is CATSRSGTNQPQHF. The complete variable domain, with remaining parts taken from reference TRBV15 and TRBJ1-5, reads DAMVIQNPRYQVTQFGKPVTLSCSQTLNHNVMYWYQQKSSQAPKLLFHYYDKDFNNEADTPDNFQSRRPNTSFCFLDIRSPGLGDTAMYLCATSRSGTNQPQHFGDGTRLSIL.

A few counts support this clone. The rearrangement joins TRBV28 to TRBJ2-7; 8 bases line up with TRBD1. After removal of 2 bases from V and 0 bases from J, the junction contained 9 bases not matched to a gene. The CDR3 has 17 amino acids. Germline V gives CDR1 MDHEN, CDR2 SYDVKM. The CDR3 nucleotides read TGTGCCAGCAGTTTACCCCCTGGACAGGGCCCCTCCTACGAGCAGTACTTC. Translating gives CASSLPPGQGPSYEQYF.

The CDR3 spells CASSPRGNGILAKNIQYF. CDR3 nucleotides: TGTGCCAGCAGCCCTAGGGGGAATGGGATTCTAGCCAAAAACATTCAGTACTTC. The J gene is TRBJ2-4, the V gene TRBV3-1 (or the pseudogene TRBV3-2); D possibly corresponds to TRBD1 (6 bases). V lost 4 bases to trimming and J lost 0 bases, with 19 bases between them. This CDR3 region has 18 residues. Germline V gene lookup returns CDR1 LGHDT and CDR2 YNNKEL (reference sequence).

This clone was seen just once. The J gene is TRBJ1-5, the V gene TRBV18; no firm D call. This CDR3 has 18 residues. CDR1 is KGHSH and CDR2 is LQKENI in the germline V gene. The V end was cut by 3 bases, the J end by 0 bases, with 18 bases between. CDR3 region: CASSPGGIGRYSNQPQHF. The CDR3 region has the DNA TGTGCCAGCTCACCCGGAGGAATTGGGCGGTATAGCAATCAGCCCCAGCATTTT.

The J gene is TRBJ2-1, the V gene TRBV25-1, with D unresolved. Germline loops: CDR1 MGHDK, CDR2 SYGVNS. The CDR3 consists of 14 residues. Trimming shortened V by 3 bases and J by 5 bases, and 11 bases separated the two germline ends. CDR3 nucleotides: TGTGCCAGCAGTGATTTTACGGGCAACAATGAGCAGTTCTTC. The encoded protein is CASSDFTGNNEQFF.

In its sample, this clone was seen once. This chain connects TRBV6-2 or TRBV6-3 to TRBJ1-1, with 10 bases that match TRBD1. J was trimmed by 5 bases and V by 0 bases; bases with no gene match: 9. The CDR3 has 17 residues. In germline, CDR1 is MNHEY, CDR2 SVGEGT. CDR3 amino acids: CASSYSLGQGLLTEAFF. The DNA of the CDR3 is TGTGCCAGCAGTTACTCCTTGGGACAGGGGTTATTGACTGAAGCTTTCTTT.